What follows are 5 T cell receptor beta chains derived from one specimen sequenced in a study of beta chain features in type 1 diabetes (dated by TCRdb to the late 2010s). Library construction relied on the immunoSEQ multiplex PCR assay. The entire amount of isolated RNA was reverse transcribed using the High Capacity cDNA Reverse Transcription Kit, so the sequenced TCRB transcripts were expressed ones. As stored in TCRdb, this immuneACCESS dataset retains in-frame rearrangements with V and J assigned. A fraction of the clones does not appear; measured against another copy, unresolved V genes explain less than half of the discrepancy, and the remainder lacks a known reason. The sample has 390,000 or so clones on record, around 14% of them singletons. The ten largest clones capture roughly 0.033% of the sample. Sequencing used naive CD4+ T cells from blood. The cell subset or site label of this sample denotes: true naive CD4+ T cells. These TCRs come from a man aged 25 to 40 in good health.

The chain carries TRBV15 and TRBJ2-7; weak D call: TRBD1 (6 bases). V was pared by 3 bases and J by 4 bases, with 10 bases between. This CDR3 is 13 amino acids long. CDR1 LNHNV and CDR2 YYDKDF come from the germline V gene (reference sequence). The DNA of the CDR3 is TGTGCCACCAGCAGCGACAGGCCTTACGAGCAGTACTTC. The encoded protein is CATSSDRPYEQYF.

This clone was picked up a small number of times. This rearrangement joins TRBV10-3 to TRBJ2-3; D possibly corresponds to TRBD1 (5 bases). This CDR3 is built from 14 residues. V gave up 1 base and J gave up 3 bases, with 8 bases separating them. Germline CDR1 and CDR2: ENHRY and SYGVKD. CDR3 sequence: CAISEWPGTDTQYF. CDR3 sequence (DNA): TGTGCCATCAGTGAGTGGCCAGGGACAGATACGCAGTATTTT.

The V gene is TRBV15, the J gene TRBJ2-5, with D unresolved. Trimming removed 2 bases at V and 3 bases at J, with 10 bases between. This CDR3 has 14 residues. CDR1 is LNHNV and CDR2 is YYDKDF in the germline V gene (reference sequence). The CDR3 DNA sequence: TGTGCCACCAGCAGACCCGGACGCGAAGAGACCCAGTACTTC. Encoded protein: CATSRPGREETQYF. The whole variable domain, filled in from reference TRBV15 and TRBJ2-5, reads DAMVIQNPRYQVTQFGKPVTLSCSQTLNHNVMYWYQQKSSQAPKLLFHYYDKDFNNEADTPDNFQSRRPNTSFCFLDIRSPGLGDTAMYLCATSRPGREETQYFGPGTRLLVL.

This clone was detected only a few times. The chain uses TRBV14 and TRBJ2-1, with D unclear. Germline V CDR1 and CDR2: SGHDN, FVKESK. The CDR3 has 15 residues. The V and J ends lost 0 bases and 5 bases respectively, with 11 bases between them. For the CDR3, the DNA is TGTGCCAGCAGCCAAGACTTCGGTGTAAACAATGAGCAGTTCTTC. As protein: CASSQDFGVNNEQFF.

This clone came up a few times. V and J are TRBV7-9 and TRBJ2-7; 13 positions agree with TRBD2. V was pared by 6 bases and J by 7 bases, with 9 bases of the junction left unmatched. CDR1 is SEHNR, CDR2 FQNEAQ, per germline (reference sequence). The CDR3 sequence is 15 residues long. CDR3 in DNA: TGTGCCAGCAGTCGGACTAGCGGGAGCCTGGGGGAGCAGTACGTC. Translating it yields CASSRTSGSLGEQYV.